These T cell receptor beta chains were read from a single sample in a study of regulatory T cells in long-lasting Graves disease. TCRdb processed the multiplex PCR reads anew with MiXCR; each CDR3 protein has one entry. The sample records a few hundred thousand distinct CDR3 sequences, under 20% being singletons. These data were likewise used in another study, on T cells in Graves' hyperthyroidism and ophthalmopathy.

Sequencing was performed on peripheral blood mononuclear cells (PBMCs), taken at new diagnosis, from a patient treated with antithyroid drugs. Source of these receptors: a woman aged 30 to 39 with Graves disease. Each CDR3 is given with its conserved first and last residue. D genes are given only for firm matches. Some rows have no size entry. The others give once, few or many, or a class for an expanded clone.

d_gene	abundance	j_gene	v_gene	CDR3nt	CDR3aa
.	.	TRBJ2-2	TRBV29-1	TGCAGCGTTGATGGCAGAACCGGGGAGCTGTTTTTT	CSVDGRTGELFF
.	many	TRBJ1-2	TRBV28	TGTGCCAGCCTCCCTACCGGGGAAATGGATGGCTACACCTTC	CASLPTGEMDGYTF
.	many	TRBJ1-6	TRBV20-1	TGCAGTGCTAGAGGGCTCGCTTATAATTCACCCCTCCACTTT	CSARGLAYNSPLHF
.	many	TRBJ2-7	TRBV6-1	TGTGCCAGCAGCGACTGGGCGGGGGCCTCCTACGAGCAGTACTTC	CASSDWAGASYEQYF
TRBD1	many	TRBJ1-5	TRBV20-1	TGCAGTGCTAGGCCAGGGGGCGCAGATCAGCCCCAGCATTTT	CSARPGGADQPQHF
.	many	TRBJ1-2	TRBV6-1	TGTGCCAGCAGAGAAAGTACTAACTATGGCTACACCTTC	CASRESTNYGYTF
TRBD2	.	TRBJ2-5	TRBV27	TGTGCCAGCAGTAGCGGGGGGGCCGAGACCCAGTACTTC	CASSSGGAETQYF
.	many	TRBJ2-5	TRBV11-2	TGTGCCAGCAGTCCTTCTTGGGGAAACCCGTACCAAGAGACCCAGTACTTC	CASSPSWGNPYQETQYF
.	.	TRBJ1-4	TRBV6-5	TGTGCCAGCAGTTATGCACCAACTAATGAAAAACTGTTTTTT	CASSYAPTNEKLFF
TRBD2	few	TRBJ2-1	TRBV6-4	TGTGCCAGCAGTGACTCTAGCGGGTCCTACAATGAGCAGTTCTTC	CASSDSSGSYNEQFF
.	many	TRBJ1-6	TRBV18	TGTGCCAGCTCACCACTGCAGGGAGGCGATCAGAGTTCACCCCTCCACTTT	CASSPLQGGDQSSPLHF
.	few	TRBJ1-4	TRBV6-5	TGTGCCAGCAGTTACTCGGGGGAGAACGAAAAACTGTTTTTT	CASSYSGENEKLFF
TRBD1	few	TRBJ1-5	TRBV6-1	TGTGCCAGCAGGGAGAGGGGGCAGAATCAGCCCCAGCATTTT	CASRERGQNQPQHF
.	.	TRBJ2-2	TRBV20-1	TGCAGTGCTAGTCTAATACGGGGACCCACCGGGGAGCTGTTTTTT	CSASLIRGPTGELFF
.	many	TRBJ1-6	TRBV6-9	TGTGCCAGCAGTAATTCACCCCTCCACTTT	CASSNSPLHF
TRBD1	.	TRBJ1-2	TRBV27	TGTGCCAGCAGTTCGGGACAGGGAAAGCCCTATGGCTACACCTTC	CASSSGQGKPYGYTF
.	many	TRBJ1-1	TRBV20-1	TGCAGTGGGCAGAACACTGAAGCTTTCTTT	CSGQNTEAFF
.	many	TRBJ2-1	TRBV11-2	TGTGCCAGCAGCTGGTCGGCGGGCAATACGTACAATGAGCAGTTCTTC	CASSWSAGNTYNEQFF
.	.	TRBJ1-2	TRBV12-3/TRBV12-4	TGTGCCAGCAGTCCGGACAGCGACTATGGCTACACCTTC	CASSPDSDYGYTF
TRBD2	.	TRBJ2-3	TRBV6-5	TGTGCCAGCAGTTCCCTAGCGGGGGGGCCTAGAGATACGCAGTATTTT	CASSSLAGGPRDTQYF
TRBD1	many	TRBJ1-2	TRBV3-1	TGTGCCAGCAGCCAAGGGACAGGGAATCGGGGCTACACCTTC	CASSQGTGNRGYTF
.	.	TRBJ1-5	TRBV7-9	TGTGCCAGCAGCTCGACGGGGGCCGACAATCAGCCCCAGCATTTT	CASSSTGADNQPQHF